A selection of T cell receptor beta chains follows, all from one sample in a study of blood T cell repertoires in COVID-19. Profiled with immunoSEQ multiplex PCR; TCRdb holds only in-frame clones, not every one. The data show 150,000 to 250,000 clones, roughly 87% seen once. Sequenced material: PBMCs or T cells enriched from blood (not recorded which). Receptor source: a woman aged 25 to 39 who had recovered from COVID-19. The CDR3 runs from the conserved cysteine through the conserved F or W. The D gene is left open where the match is weak. Size tells how often a clone was seen (once, few, many) or the class of an expanded clone, and some rows leave it out.

NA	TRBV5-8	TRBJ1-6	few	TGTGCCAGCAGCTTGGGTTCAGGACAGCAAAATTCACCCCTCCACTTT	CASSLGSGQQNSPLHF
NA	TRBV7-2	TRBJ1-5	few	TGTGCCAGCAGCTTAGAGTTCTATAGCAATCAGCCCCAGCATTTT	CASSLEFYSNQPQHF
TRBD1	TRBV15	TRBJ2-7	NA	TGTGCCACCGAAAACAGGGGGGCCCCCTACGAGCAGTACTTC	CATENRGAPYEQYF
TRBD2	TRBV5-4	TRBJ2-2	NA	TGTGCCAGCAGCCCCGGACTAGCGGTCATGAACACCGGGGAGCTGTTTTTT	CASSPGLAVMNTGELFF
TRBD1	TRBV5-1	TRBJ1-6	few	TGCGCCAGCAGGTTCGACAGGGGGAATTCACCCCTCCACTTT	CASRFDRGNSPLHF
NA	TRBV19	TRBJ2-1	NA	TGTGCCAGTAGTAGAGAAAGGGGCAGGGATCATGAGCAGTTCTTC	CASSRERGRDHEQFF
TRBD2	TRBV11-3	TRBJ2-1	NA	TGTGCCAGCAGCCCCATAGCGGGAGAAGGAAGTAGGAATGAGCAGTTCTTC	CASSPIAGEGSRNEQFF
TRBD1	TRBV9	TRBJ1-2	NA	TGTGCCAGCAGCCCTTCGGACAGGATCTATGGCTACACCTTC	CASSPSDRIYGYTF
TRBD2	TRBV12-3/TRBV12-4	TRBJ2-1	NA	TGTGCCAGCAGCCGGGACTACAGCAATGAGCAGTTCTTC	CASSRDYSNEQFF
TRBD1	TRBV20-1	TRBJ2-1	NA	TGCAGTGCTAGTCCCGTTGTGGGGGACAGTTACTACAATGAGCAGTTCTTC	CSASPVVGDSYYNEQFF
TRBD2	TRBV4-2	TRBJ2-7	NA	TGTGCCAGCAGCCAAGAGGGGGGGACCAGAAGCGACCTCTCCTACGAGCAGTACTTC	CASSQEGGTRSDLSYEQYF
NA	TRBV7-3	TRBJ2-1	NA	TGTGCCAGCAGCTTAACAGGGGGTAGTGAGCAGTTCTTC	CASSLTGGSEQFF
NA	TRBV30	TRBJ2-3	NA	TGTGCCTGGAGTCTCTTGAGCACAGATACGCAGTATTTT	CAWSLLSTDTQYF
NA	TRBV18	TRBJ1-5	NA	TGTGCCAGCTCACCACCAGGGGAAGGACAGCCCCAGCATTTT	CASSPPGEGQPQHF
TRBD1	TRBV6-5	TRBJ1-6	once	TGTGCCAGCAGACTGACCGGGACAGGCCATTCACCCCTCCACTTT	CASRLTGTGHSPLHF
NA	TRBV27	TRBJ1-2	NA	TGTGCCAGCAGTATTCTTCGGGGGTCTAGCGGCTACACCTTC	CASSILRGSSGYTF
NA	TRBV30	TRBJ1-2	NA	TGTGCCTGGAGTGCAGGGCGGGGTGGCTACACCTTC	CAWSAGRGGYTF
NA	TRBV10-3	TRBJ2-1	NA	TGTGCCATCAGTCGCGGGCCCCAGGGGACGACATACAATGAGCAGTTCTTC	CAISRGPQGTTYNEQFF
TRBD1	TRBV29-1	TRBJ2-2	few	TGCAGCGTTGAGGACAGGCGGAACACCGGGGAGCTGTTTTTT	CSVEDRRNTGELFF
TRBD1	TRBV30	TRBJ2-5	NA	TGTGCCTGGAGTGTACAGGGGACCGAGACCCAGTACTTC	CAWSVQGTETQYF
NA	TRBV4-3	TRBJ1-1	NA	TGCGCCAGCAGTTTCAGTAGCCGGGACACTGAAGCTTTCTTT	CASSFSSRDTEAFF
NA	TRBV12-3/TRBV12-4	TRBJ1-1	few	TGTGCCAGCAGTGCGGACAGTGAAGCTTTCTTT	CASSADSEAFF
NA	TRBV24-1	TRBJ2-1	NA	TGTGCCACCAGTGATTCCGGGAGAAGGAATGAGCAGTTCTTC	CATSDSGRRNEQFF
TRBD1	TRBV11-3	TRBJ1-1	NA	TGTGCCAGCAGCCCTCCCGGGACAGTTAACACTGAAGCTTTCTTT	CASSPPGTVNTEAFF
NA	TRBV7-2	TRBJ2-5	once	TGTGCCAGCAGCTTAGCCCTAGCTGGGGAGACCCAGTACTTC	CASSLALAGETQYF
TRBD1	TRBV2	TRBJ2-7	NA	TGTGCCAGCAGTGTAAGGCAGGGGGCCACCTACGAGCAGTACTTC	CASSVRQGATYEQYF
NA	TRBV6-6	TRBJ1-2	few	TGTGCCAGCAGTACCCTCAATGCGGGTGGAAAGGATGGCTACACCTTC	CASSTLNAGGKDGYTF
NA	TRBV9	TRBJ1-2	NA	TGTGCCAGCAGCGTAGTCCCCACGGCGGGGGGCGGCTACACCTTC	CASSVVPTAGGGYTF
NA	TRBV19	TRBJ2-7	NA	TGTGCCAGTAGTATGGGCGCCTACGAGCAGTACTTC	CASSMGAYEQYF
TRBD1	TRBV6-5	TRBJ1-1	NA	TGTGCCAGCCGGACAGGCAACACTGAAGCTTTCTTT	CASRTGNTEAFF
TRBD1	TRBV25-1	TRBJ1-1	NA	TGTGCCAGCAGTGAATCATACGAGGACAGGGGTAGAACTGAAGCTTTCTTT	CASSESYEDRGRTEAFF
TRBD1	TRBV7-6	TRBJ1-2	NA	TGTGCCAGCAGCTTAGGACAGGGGAATGGCTACACCTTC	CASSLGQGNGYTF
NA	TRBV7-3	TRBJ1-1	NA	TGTGCCAGCAGCCCGACAGATATGAACACTGAAGCTTTCTTT	CASSPTDMNTEAFF
NA	TRBV6-2/TRBV6-3	TRBJ1-1	few	TGTGCCAGCAGTCTGACCCAGGGGAACACTGAAGCTTTCTTT	CASSLTQGNTEAFF
NA	TRBV7-9	TRBJ2-1	NA	TGTGCCAGCAGCTTAGCGGTTTCAGGAGGACTAAATGAGCAGTTCTTC	CASSLAVSGGLNEQFF
NA	TRBV4-1	TRBJ1-4	NA	TGCGCCAGCAGCCAGATCAGCACCGGGTCCCTTAGAGCGGAAAAACTGTTTTTT	CASSQISTGSLRAEKLFF
NA	TRBV5-5	TRBJ2-2	NA	TGTGCCAGCAGCCCACCGGCCGGGGAGCTGTTTTTT	CASSPPAGELFF
NA	TRBV12-5	TRBJ2-2	few	TGTGCTAGTGGTTTGGGAAATATAGAGTCCGGGGAGCTGTTTTTT	CASGLGNIESGELFF
NA	TRBV5-6	TRBJ1-4	NA	TGTGCCAGCAGCTTGAGCTTTGCAACTAATGAAAAACTGTTTTTT	CASSLSFATNEKLFF
NA	TRBV7-2	TRBJ1-2	NA	TGTGCCAGCAGCTTAGCGGTGCGGGGCAACTATGGCTACACCTTC	CASSLAVRGNYGYTF
NA	TRBV6-2/TRBV6-3	TRBJ2-3	NA	TGTGCCAGCAGTAAGGGAGGTTCGCAAGATACGCAGTATTTT	CASSKGGSQDTQYF
TRBD1	TRBV9	TRBJ2-1	NA	TGTGCCAGCAGCCGAAGGGACAGGGGATCAAGCGGGGCCTACAATGAGCAGTTCTTC	CASSRRDRGSSGAYNEQFF
NA	TRBV6-2/TRBV6-3	TRBJ1-1	NA	TGTGCCAGCAGTTACGGACACAGGGAAGAGACTGAAGCTTTCTTT	CASSYGHREETEAFF
NA	TRBV11-3	TRBJ1-1	few	TGTGCCAGCAGCCCTAGGGGGGGCTGGACTGAAGCTTTCTTT	CASSPRGGWTEAFF
TRBD1	TRBV7-9	TRBJ1-2	NA	TGTGCCAGCAGCACGGGACAGGCGAGGATTTATGGCTACACCTTC	CASSTGQARIYGYTF
NA	TRBV4-1	TRBJ1-2	NA	TGCGCCAGCAGCCAAGATAGCACAGGGCTTAACTATGGCTACACCTTC	CASSQDSTGLNYGYTF
TRBD2	TRBV6-2/TRBV6-3	TRBJ2-3	NA	TGTGCCAGCAGTTACTCGATGCTAGCGGAGGTCGGCACAGATACGCAGTATTTT	CASSYSMLAEVGTDTQYF
NA	TRBV6-1	TRBJ2-7	once	TGTGCCAGCAGTGAAAGGGCGGGCAGTTCCCCCTCCTACGAGCAGTACTTC	CASSERAGSSPSYEQYF